Listed here is a single T cell receptor beta chain. The antigen it binds to is not known. Base qualities were left out, and no much larger clone turns up one base away. The CDR3 regions of human TCRbeta chains were analyzed by immunosequencing. Concerning the study's data processing: TCRs in the repertoires were matched against a reference library of SARS-CoV-2-specific TCRs that had been generated with the MIRA antigen-specificity platform. Breadth meant the fraction of unique TCRs that were SARS-CoV-2-associated, whereas depth meant the fraction of total T cells that were SARS-CoV-2-associated. Each spike-specific TCR was assigned to its reactive spike region and to a CD4 or CD8 class using the MIRA data. Log10-transformed breadth and depth values were compared by one-way ANOVA with Sidak's multiple comparisons tests. TCRdb retrieved this table from immuneACCESS and kept in-frame rearrangements only. Not all clones are present; in checked studies, unresolved V genes account for under half, and no reason is known for the remainder. V and J calls and clone size follow that table, whereas D and trimming were derived from the DNA. Here the sample has roughly 67,000 clones; about 90% occur a single time. Roughly 8% of the sample rests with the top ten.

The sample originates from a study of T cell responses to AZD1222 COVID-19 vaccine (dated by TCRdb to 2020 to 2023). For the study in its entirety: Because spike-specific TCR depth and breadth did not differ between the two schedules, AZD1222 recipients who got a second dose at roughly 4 weeks were pooled with those who got a second dose at roughly 12 weeks. TCR sequencing covered more than 230 trial participants: about 210 given two doses of AZD1222 and 26 given two doses of MenACWY control vaccine. Trial participants were enrolled into age subgroups of 18-55, 56-69 and 70-plus years, which contained 148, 28 and 57 TCR-sequenced participants, respectively. What the authors observed across the whole study: Participants were mostly white British and included more females than males, and it was suggested by the authors that clonal diversity may have been underestimated. After two AZD1222 doses, both the breadth and the depth of spike-specific TCRs were significantly higher than at day 0 and than in MenACWY recipients. Conclusions about previously exposed vaccinees are limited because only 5 or 6 AZD1222 recipients were SARS-CoV-2 seropositive at baseline. Epitopes outside the regions mutated in the B.1.351 and B.1.1.7 variants were reportedly recognized by nearly half of the unique spike-specific TCRs. The vaccine-associated CD4 TCRs covered the entire spike protein, and the dominant responses fell in regions 160-218 and 743-854. The 56-69-year group was small, and its depth increase did not reach significance, likely because of low power. Because no day 14 peak-response samples were available, repertoires were characterized only after the peak T cell response.

The germline V gene specifies SGHTA as CDR1 and FQGNSA as CDR2. CDR3 length: 16 amino acids, cysteine to phenylalanine. The DNA shown is the 48-base CDR3, in frame from base 1. Trimming removed 5 bases from V and 3 bases from J; the gene matches leave 4 bases unexplained. Per the publication, the time point label means: baseline before first vaccination. Samples from vaccinated people were obtained from the UK trials COV001 and COV002, which included a single-blind randomized controlled phase 2/3 trial of AZD1222 (ChAdOx1 nCoV-19) in healthy adults. For TCRbeta chain sequencing, PBMC samples were collected from trial participants at day 0 and at day 28 after the second dose.

The specimen comprised peripheral blood, sampled on day 0 of AZD1222 vaccination. The TCR sequence derives from an adult in good health. Recombination connected TRBV7-2 to TRBJ1-6; a stretch of 10 junction bases matches TRBD1. The CDR3 has the sequence CASSGQGVGYNSPLHF. In nucleotide form, the sequence is TGTGCCAGCAGCGGACAGGGGGTAGGCTATAATTCACCCCTCCACTTT.